This T cell receptor beta chain was profiled in a study of CD8 T cells in Susac syndrome. Study-wide context: The sequenced Susac syndrome patients included six who had clinically active disease and fewer than 10 who were in remission.

In contrast to the negatively isolated CD8+ and CD4+ T cells, TEMRA cells were FACS-enriched. V was pared by 2 bases and J by 9 bases, with 13 bases between. CDR1 MGHDK and CDR2 SYGVNS come from the germline V gene. This CDR3 contains 13 residues. This clonotype was seen only once. Random hexamers were used to reverse transcribe an amount of about 0.5 to 1 ug RNA. MiXCR was run by TCRdb on the immunoSEQ multiplex PCR reads, yielding one entry per CDR3 protein. The sample lists approximately 87,000 distinct CDR3 sequences; roughly 96% were seen once. The sequenced sample was CD8+ T cells from PBMCs. J is TRBJ1-2 and V is TRBV25-1; TRBD1 might be the D (5 bases). This TCR was recovered from a human donor with Susac syndrome. In nucleotides, the CDR3 is TGTGCCAGCAGTGAACCGGCAGGGCGTAGCTACACCTTC. Translated, it gives CASSEPAGRSYTF.